Listed here is a single T cell receptor (beta chain). The data originate from a study of T cell responses to AZD1222 COVID-19 vaccine. Looking at the study overall: Second doses at about 4 or about 12 weeks were pooled.

Sequencing was performed with immunoSEQ multiplex PCR; in TCRdb, only in-frame clones are kept and a portion is missing. The repertoire includes more than 95,000 clones, more than 75% of them detected once, and about 9.3% sits in the top ten. Germline loops: CDR1 SGHAT, CDR2 FQNNGV. V trimming: 3 bases; J trimming: 6 bases; junction bases outside the gene matches: 8. CDR3 size: 15 residues. This sequence joins TRBV11-2 and TRBJ1-1; TRBD1 agrees at 9 bases. This TCR was recovered from an adult in good health. Sequencing was performed on peripheral blood, taken on day 0 of AZD1222 vaccination. This CDR3 is CASSLAGTGSAEAFF. In DNA form, the CDR3 reads TGTGCCAGCAGCTTGGCCGGGACAGGGAGCGCTGAAGCTTTCTTT.